Below are 11 T cell receptor beta chains sequenced from a single sample in a study of shared clonotypes between healthy human individuals. Some clones are missing from TCRdb's copy, which holds only in-frame ones; the method was immunoSEQ multiplex PCR. The sample lists more than 200,000 clones; under 80% were seen once. Material for sequencing was memory CD4+ T cells sorted from blood. Subset specified: CD45RA-negative fraction. Receptors originate from a man between 25 and 39 years old in good health.

This clone came up many times. The identical CDR3 is also encoded by other nucleotide sequences in the sample. The chain uses TRBV10-2 and TRBJ1-1, with a tentative D call TRBD1 (6 bases). Trimming shortened V by 8 bases and J by 0 bases, and 16 bases separated the two germline ends. Germline CDR1 and CDR2: WSHSY and SAAADI. This CDR3 spans 15 amino acids. The chain's CDR3 is CASGEQGLMNTEAFF. The DNA of the CDR3 is TGCGCCAGCGGGGAACAGGGACTCATGAACACTGAAGCTTTCTTT.

The chain is built from TRBV18 and TRBJ2-6; 9 bases are a match to TRBD1. Germline V gene sequence: CDR1 KGHSH, CDR2 LQKENI. The trim removed 6 bases at V and 4 bases at J, leaving 16 bases unmatched. This CDR3 has 19 residues. In DNA, the CDR3 is TGTGCCAGCTCGCGGACAGGGGAGGCGGCCCGGTCCGGGGCCAACGTCCTGACTTTC. Translated, it gives CASSRTGEAARSGANVLTF.

This clone occurred once. The rearrangement uses TRBV25-1 and TRBJ2-7; D may be TRBD1 (5 bases). The CDR3 contains 14 residues. Trimming left V 1 base short and J 6 bases short, with 13 bases between. Germline V gene sequence: CDR1 MGHDK, CDR2 SYGVNS. The CDR3 here is CASSEWAVRGEQYF. The DNA for the CDR3 is TGTGCCAGCAGTGAATGGGCAGTAAGGGGCGAGCAGTACTTC.

This rearrangement joins TRBV19 to TRBJ2-2; 12 bases line up with TRBD2. J lost 7 bases, V lost 7 bases, and 7 bases had no gene match. CDR1 and CDR2 (germline): LNHDA, SQIVND (reference sequence). The CDR3 loop spans 15 amino acids. CDR3 in amino acids: CASNPTSGSYGELFF. The CDR3 DNA is TGTGCCAGTAACCCGACTAGCGGGAGTTACGGGGAGCTGTTTTTT.

For the CDR3, the DNA is TGTGCCAGTAGCCCGGGAGGCGGGGGCACAGATACGCAGTATTTT. Its protein is CASSPGGGGTDTQYF. The rearrangement links TRBV19 to TRBJ2-3; 7 bases agree with TRBD2. The CDR3 runs to 15 residues. Germline V gene lookup returns CDR1 LNHDA and CDR2 SQIVND (reference sequence). The V segment lost 6 bases and the J segment 1 base; nucleotides outside the gene matches: 7.

This chain joins TRBV6-1 and TRBJ1-2; D is ambiguous. Germline V lookup: CDR1 MNHNS, CDR2 SASEGT. V lost 1 base, J lost 8 bases, and 14 bases lay in between. The CDR3 is 14 residues long. CDR3 sequence reads: CASSEVVKPSGYTF. Here the CDR3 DNA reads TGTGCCAGCAGTGAAGTTGTGAAACCCTCCGGCTACACCTTC.

The rearrangement uses TRBV28 and TRBJ1-1; D possibly corresponds to TRBD1 (6 bases). The CDR3 has 14 amino acids. V lost 5 bases and J lost 4, with 14 bases in between. Germline V gene lookup returns CDR1 MDHEN and CDR2 SYDVKM. CDR3 DNA: TGTGCCAGCAGTACAGGGTCGAGTCGCACTGAAGCTTTCTTT. Translated: CASSTGSSRTEAFF.

Concerning this clone itself: It may be a read error: a sequence one base away is much more abundant. Additional DNA sequences in this sample encode the identical CDR3. The J gene is TRBJ2-3, the V gene TRBV30; 8 nucleotides agree with TRBD2. Germline CDR1 is GTSNPN and CDR2 is SVGIG (reference sequence). The CDR3 loop spans 16 amino acids. V shed 0 bases, J shed 3 bases, and the junction held 8 bases outside the gene matches. The CDR3, as DNA: TGTGCCTGGAGTGTCTGGGCGGGAGGTTCTACAGATACGCAGTATTTT. Translated: CAWSVWAGGSTDTQYF.

The CDR3 DNA follows: TGCGCCAGCAGCCCGGGACAGGGGACTGTCGGGGAGCTGTTTTTT. This translates into CASSPGQGTVGELFF. V is TRBV5-1 and J is TRBJ2-2, with 10 bases lining up with TRBD1. CDR1 is SGHRS and CDR2 is YFSETQ in the germline V gene. V shed 4 bases and J 7 bases; nucleotides not matched to a gene: 7. The CDR3 contains 15 residues.

This clone was seen just once. This chain joins TRBV5-1 and TRBJ1-3; no clear D gene. V was trimmed by 3 bases and J by 0 bases, leaving 10 bases between them. The CDR3 is 15 residues long. Germline CDR1 is SGHRS and CDR2 is YFSETQ. DNA of the CDR3: TGCGCCAGCAGCTCCCAACAGAGCTCTGGAAACACCATATATTTT. Translating it yields CASSSQQSSGNTIYF.

V is TRBV5-1 and J is TRBJ2-1, with 12 bases aligning to TRBD2. J was trimmed by 7 bases and V by 0 bases; bases with no gene match: 5. Germline CDR1 SGHRS, CDR2 YFSETQ. This CDR3 region has 16 residues. Here the CDR3 reads CASSLEGLAGFNEQFF. CDR3 nucleotides: TGCGCCAGCAGCTTGGAAGGACTAGCGGGATTTAATGAGCAGTTCTTC.